This T cell receptor (beta chain) is drawn from a study of radiotherapy plus CTLA-4 blockade in lung cancer. Broader study findings: According to reports, early shifts in blood T cell clones, alongside interferon-beta, forecast response most accurately. Some TCR clones had been derived from tumors. These clones expanded in peripheral blood after radiotherapy plus ipilimumab.

This clone was counted a few times. As yet, its antigen is unknown. This CDR3 comprises 16 residues. In germline, CDR1 is MNHEY, CDR2 SMNVEV (reference sequence). The trim removed 5 bases at V and 7 bases at J, leaving 11 bases unmatched. The study gave focal radiation plus ipilimumab CTLA-4 blockade to patients with chemo-refractory metastatic non-small-cell lung cancer. Assay: immunoSEQ multiplex PCR; the TCRdb copy retains only in-frame clones and omits some. The table includes around 70,000 clones, around 86% detected once. This sample comprised peripheral blood, obtained from a patient treated with radiotherapy plus ipilimumab. This chain links TRBV27 with TRBJ2-7; 13 bases agree with TRBD2. The TCR was taken from a human donor with non-small cell lung cancer who had a partial response to radiotherapy plus ipilimumab. CDR3 region: CASSPQLAGGPREQYF. The DNA for the CDR3 is TGTGCCAGCAGTCCGCAACTAGCGGGAGGGCCTCGTGAGCAGTACTTC.